A single sample is the source of the 3 T cell receptor beta chains below, sequenced in a study of tissue T cells after allogeneic stem cell transplantation. The repertoire was sequenced with immunoSEQ multiplex PCR; TCRdb's copy has only in-frame clones and lacks some. Of fewer than 8,000 clones listed, around 70% are singletons. The sequencing used tissue from the rectum, collected at autopsy. These receptors all stem from a woman aged 18-55 years with breast cancer.

This clone was seen only once. This rearrangement joins TRBV28 to TRBJ2-7; D ambiguous. Trimming left V 5 bases short and J 0 bases short, with 11 bases between. Germline CDR1 is MDHEN and CDR2 is SYDVKM. The CDR3 has 14 residues. CDR3 coding DNA: TGTGCCAGCAGTATCCCAGCAAACTCCTACGAGCAGTACTTC. This translates into CASSIPANSYEQYF.

V gene TRBV6-6 combines with J gene TRBJ2-3; 7 nucleotides align to TRBD2. The ends lost 4 bases at V and 0 bases at J; junction bases unmatched: 4. Germline-derived CDR1 and CDR2 are MNHNY and SVGAGI (reference sequence). The length of the CDR3 is 15 residues. The CDR3 reads CASSWGGTSTDTQYF. CDR3 nucleotides: TGTGCCAGCAGTTGGGGGGGAACTAGCACAGATACGCAGTATTTT.

This chain uses TRBV9 with TRBJ2-3, with D perhaps TRBD2 (6 bases). In germline, CDR1 is SGDLS, CDR2 YYNGEE. The CDR3 is 16 amino acids. V was pared by 1 base and J by 0 bases, with 12 bases between. The CDR3 bases are TGTGCCAGCAGCGTATTAAGCGGGCCTAGCACAGATACGCAGTATTTT. This translates into CASSVLSGPSTDTQYF. Full variable domain (outside the CDR3, taken from reference TRBV9 and TRBJ2-3): DSGVTQTPKHLITATGQRVTLRCSPRSGDLSVYWYQQSLDQGLQFLIQYYNGEERAKGNILERFSAQQFPDLHSELNLSSLELGDSALYFCASSVLSGPSTDTQYFGPGTRLTVL.